These 22 T cell receptor beta chains were all obtained from the same sample, sequenced in a study of cytomegalovirus exposure and HLA in healthy donors. Assay: immunoSEQ multiplex PCR; the TCRdb copy retains only in-frame clones and omits some. The table lists 90,000 to 110,000 clones, approximately 90% of them singletons, with over 3% in the top ten. Sequencing used PBMCs. The receptor set was obtained from a woman between 18 and 30 years old in good health and CMV-seropositive.

The chain combines TRBV5-8 with TRBJ2-2; TRBD2 is a possible D gene (5 bases). V lost 0 bases and J lost 3, with 9 bases in between. Germline CDR1 reads SGHTS; CDR2 reads YDEGEE. The CDR3 has 15 amino acids. The CDR3 here is CASSLGGIDTGELFF. The CDR3 DNA follows: TGTGCCAGCAGCTTGGGAGGGATAGACACCGGGGAGCTGTTTTTT.

Here the CDR3 reads CASRPSQGGVDTEAFF. DNA for the CDR3: TGTGCCAGCAGGCCCTCTCAGGGGGGTGTGGACACTGAAGCTTTCTTT. The chain joins TRBV7-9 to TRBJ1-1, with 7 bases matching TRBD1. The CDR3 consists of 16 residues. Trimming at V came to 6 bases and at J to 3 bases, leaving 13 bases not matched to a gene. Germline values: CDR1 SEHNR, CDR2 FQNEAQ (reference sequence).

The chain uses TRBV5-1 and TRBJ2-2; 10 bases map to TRBD1. Germline CDR1 is SGHRS and CDR2 is YFSETQ. The CDR3 is made up of 14 amino acids. After removal of 3 bases from V and 6 bases from J, the junction contained 2 bases not matched to a gene. The CDR3 sequence is CASSSDRGAGELFF. In DNA form, the CDR3 reads TGCGCCAGCAGCTCGGACAGGGGGGCCGGGGAGCTGTTTTTT.

This sequence joins TRBV6-1 and TRBJ1-2, with a tentative D call TRBD1 (5 bases). V was cut by 1 base and J by 3 bases, with 12 bases left in between. The germline CDR1 and CDR2 sequences are MNHNS and SASEGT. This CDR3 comprises 15 residues. CDR3 sequence: CASSEEPGGDYGYTF. Written as DNA, the CDR3 is TGTGCCAGCAGTGAAGAGCCCGGGGGGGACTATGGCTACACCTTC.

This clone was counted a single time. This rearrangement joins TRBV7-8 to TRBJ2-2, with TRBD1 identical over 8 bases. This CDR3 is built from 12 residues. Germline V lookup: CDR1 SGHVS, CDR2 FQNEAQ. Unmatched junction bases numbered 0, after V lost 5 bases and J lost 7 bases. In DNA form, the CDR3 reads TGTGCCAGCAGCGACAGGGGCGGGGAGCTGTTTTTT. This translates into CASSDRGGELFF.

CDR3 coding DNA: TGCGCCAGCAGTCAATCGCCACGAGGTGAGGAGGCGGATGAAAAACTGTTTTTT. It encodes CASSQSPRGEEADEKLFF. This sequence joins TRBV23-1 and TRBJ1-4; no firm D call. TRBV23-1 has ORF status, its function being uncertain. This CDR3 is built from 18 residues. The V gene lost 0 bases and the J gene lost 6 bases, with 20 bases spanning the gap.

This sequence joins TRBV5-1 and TRBJ2-1; D possibly corresponds to TRBD1 (6 bases). The CDR3 sequence is 15 residues long. Germline V gene data show CDR1 as SGHRS and CDR2 as YFSETQ. V shed 0 bases and J shed 9 bases, with 16 bases lying between them. CDR3 DNA: TGCGCCAGCAGCTTGGAGGGGACACCTAGGGGTGAGCAGTTCTTC. Amino acids: CASSLEGTPRGEQFF.

The V call is TRBV15, the J call TRBJ1-5; D is uncertain. Per germline, CDR1 LNHNV and CDR2 YYDKDF (reference sequence). The CDR3 has 14 amino acids. V lost 7 bases and J 0 bases, leaving 10 bases between the germline ends. The CDR3 DNA sequence: TGTGCCACCACCGGAGTAAATAGCAATCAGCCCCAGCATTTT. It translates to CATTGVNSNQPQHF.

This clone was observed a few times. DNA of the CDR3: TGTGCCAGCAGCTTACTCGTAAGAGCACAAGAGACCCAGTACTTC. Amino acids: CASSLLVRAQETQYF. The chain employs TRBV11-2 and TRBJ2-5; D is ambiguous. Trimming took off 2 bases at V and 2 bases at J, with 12 bases between the two ends. This CDR3 contains 15 residues. The germline CDR1 and CDR2 sequences are SGHAT and FQNNGV.

The chain is built from TRBV2 and TRBJ2-3; tentatively, D is TRBD1 (6 bases). V was shortened by 5 bases and J by 3 bases, with 9 bases between the two germline ends. Germline-derived CDR1 and CDR2 are SNHLY and FYNNEI. This CDR3 is built from 13 residues. The CDR3, as DNA: TGTGCCAGCAGTTACAGGGTAACAGATACGCAGTATTTT. This encodes CASSYRVTDTQYF.

The chain joins TRBV21-1 to TRBJ1-4; the table's D call, TRBD1, was not checked against the DNA. TRBV21-1 is reported as a pseudogene. This CDR3 comprises 18 residues. The CDR3 is CASSKVGRFWTGSEKLFF. In DNA, the CDR3 is TGTGCCAGCAGCAAGGTGGGAAGATTTTGGACAGGTAGTGAAAAACTGTTTTTT.

This clone has just one count. This chain links TRBV28 with TRBJ2-1; 12 nucleotides agree with TRBD1. The germline gives CDR1 MDHEN, CDR2 SYDVKM. This CDR3 is 14 amino acids long. The J segment lost 8 bases and the V segment lost 3 bases, leaving 2 bases of the junction unmatched. The CDR3 DNA sequence: TGTGCCAGCAGTTTGGGACAGGGGGCATATGAGCAGTTCTTC. Its protein is CASSLGQGAYEQFF. The full variable domain, in which reference TRBV28 and TRBJ2-1 provide the parts outside the CDR3, is DVKVTQSSRYLVKRTGEKVFLECVQDMDHENMFWYRQDPGLGLRLIYFSYDVKMKEKGDIPEGYSVSREKKERFSLILESASTNQTSMYLCASSLGQGAYEQFFGPGTRLTVL.

This chain uses TRBV5-1 with TRBJ2-3, with D perhaps matching TRBD1 (5 bases). Germline V CDR1 and CDR2: SGHRS, YFSETQ. The V and J ends lost 4 bases and 4 bases respectively, with 16 bases between them. The CDR3 sequence is 15 residues long. CDR3 DNA: TGCGCCAGCAGCCACGTCCCCATAGGGGCAGATACGCAGTATTTT. Encoded protein: CASSHVPIGADTQYF. Full variable domain (remainder filled in from reference TRBV5-1 and TRBJ2-3): KAGVTQTPRYLIKTRGQQVTLSCSPISGHRSVSWYQQTPGQGLQFLFEYFSETQRNKGNFPGRFSGRQFSNSRSEMNVSTLELGDSALYLCASSHVPIGADTQYFGPGTRLTVL.

The rearrangement links TRBV6-1 to TRBJ2-1; perhaps TRBD2 as D (5 bases). The germline gives CDR1 MNHNS, CDR2 SASEGT. Deletions cut 2 bases from V and 8 bases from J, with 13 bases between. The CDR3 has 14 amino acids. Here the CDR3 reads CASSESGRTDEQFF. Here the CDR3 DNA reads TGTGCCAGCAGTGAAAGCGGACGGACGGATGAGCAGTTCTTC.

The chain links TRBV5-6 to TRBJ1-6; 8 bases map to TRBD1. V trimming: 4 bases; J trimming: 3 bases; junction bases outside the gene matches: 9. The CDR3 has 17 amino acids. Germline loops: CDR1 SGHDT, CDR2 YYEEEE. CDR3 protein: CASSKDREKSYNSPLHF. The CDR3 region has the DNA TGTGCCAGCAGCAAGGACAGGGAAAAGAGCTATAATTCACCCCTCCACTTT.

V is TRBV6-1 and J is TRBJ1-5, with D tentatively TRBD1 (5 bases). The V gene lost 4 bases and the J gene lost 2 bases, with 9 bases spanning the gap. Germline lookup yields CDR1 MNHNS and CDR2 SASEGT. The CDR3 is 14 residues long. CDR3 nucleotide sequence: TGTGCCAGCAGTGTTTCGGGGGGCAATCAGCCCCAGCATTTT. The encoded protein is CASSVSGGNQPQHF.

The chain uses TRBV28 and TRBJ1-5, with a weak D call TRBD1 (6 bases). The germline V gene has CDR1 MDHEN and CDR2 SYDVKM. V was trimmed by 1 base and J by 7 bases, leaving 11 bases between them. The CDR3 is 14 amino acids. CDR3 loop: CASSLSRGGQPQHF. The CDR3 nucleotides read TGTGCCAGCAGTTTATCCAGGGGTGGCCAGCCCCAGCATTTT. Looking up the rest from reference TRBV28 and TRBJ1-5 gives the full variable domain: DVKVTQSSRYLVKRTGEKVFLECVQDMDHENMFWYRQDPGLGLRLIYFSYDVKMKEKGDIPEGYSVSREKKERFSLILESASTNQTSMYLCASSLSRGGQPQHFGDGTRLSIL.

The rearrangement joins TRBV7-2 to TRBJ1-1; D gene uncertain. CDR3 length: 15 residues. V was clipped by 1 base and J by 7 bases, with 16 bases between them. Per the germline V gene, CDR1 is SGHTA and CDR2 is FQGNSA. The CDR3 is CASSLGAGPWVEAFF. The CDR3 DNA follows: TGTGCCAGCAGCTTAGGCGCGGGCCCGTGGGTTGAAGCTTTCTTT. The full variable domain, with the rest looked up from reference TRBV7-2 and TRBJ1-1, is GAGVSQSPSNKVTEKGKDVELRCDPISGHTALYWYRQSLGQGLEFLIYFQGNSAPDKSGLPSDRFSAERTGGSVSTLTIQRTQQEDSAVYLCASSLGAGPWVEAFFGQGTRLTVV.

This chain links TRBV28 with TRBJ2-5; perhaps TRBD2 as D (6 bases). Germline loops: CDR1 MDHEN, CDR2 SYDVKM. CDR3 size: 13 residues. Trimming removed 11 bases from V and 2 bases from J, with 15 bases in between. The CDR3 nucleotides are TGTGCCCATTATAGGCGGGGACAAGAGACCCAGTACTTC. It yields the protein CAHYRRGQETQYF.

The chain is built from TRBV5-1 and TRBJ2-7; 8 bases are a match to TRBD1. This CDR3 is 15 amino acids long. From germline, CDR1 is SGHRS and CDR2 YFSETQ. Unmatched junction bases numbered 6, after V lost 0 bases and J lost 4 bases. CDR3 sequence reads: CASSLAGTGVYEQYF. The CDR3 DNA is TGCGCCAGCAGCTTGGCCGGGACAGGTGTGTACGAGCAGTACTTC. Looking up the rest from reference TRBV5-1 and TRBJ2-7 gives the full variable domain: KAGVTQTPRYLIKTRGQQVTLSCSPISGHRSVSWYQQTPGQGLQFLFEYFSETQRNKGNFPGRFSGRQFSNSRSEMNVSTLELGDSALYLCASSLAGTGVYEQYFGPGTRLTVT.

The chain is built from TRBV6-5 and TRBJ1-2; D may be TRBD1 (5 bases). The germline V gene has CDR1 MNHEY and CDR2 SVGAGI. The CDR3 length is 15 residues. V lost 2 bases, J lost 6 bases, and 16 bases lay in between. CDR3 region: CASSYGSGGQDGYTF. The CDR3 DNA sequence: TGTGCCAGCAGTTACGGCTCCGGGGGTCAGGATGGCTACACCTTC.

The V gene is TRBV5-1, the J gene TRBJ1-1, with TRBD1 as a possible D gene (5 bases). The CDR3 extends over 15 amino acids. Trimming removed 4 bases from V and 2 bases from J, with 15 bases in between. Germline assignment: CDR1 SGHRS and CDR2 YFSETQ. For the CDR3, the DNA is TGCGCCAGCAGCAAACAGTCAGGGCGAAACACTGAAGCTTTCTTT. It translates to CASSKQSGRNTEAFF.